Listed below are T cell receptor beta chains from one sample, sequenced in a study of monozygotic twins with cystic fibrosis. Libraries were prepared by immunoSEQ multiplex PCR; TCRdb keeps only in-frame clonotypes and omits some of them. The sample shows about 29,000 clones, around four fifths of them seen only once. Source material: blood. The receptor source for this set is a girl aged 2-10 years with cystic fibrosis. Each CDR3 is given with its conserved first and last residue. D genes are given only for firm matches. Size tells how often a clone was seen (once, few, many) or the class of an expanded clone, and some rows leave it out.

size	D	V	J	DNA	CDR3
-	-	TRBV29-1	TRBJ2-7	TGCAGCGTTCGCACGGGGGACTACGAGCAGTACTTC	CSVRTGDYEQYF
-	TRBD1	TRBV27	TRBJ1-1	TGTGCCAGCAGTTTGCAGACAGGGACCGGTGAAGCTTTCTTT	CASSLQTGTGEAFF
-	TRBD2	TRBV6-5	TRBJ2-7	TGTGCCAGCAGTTACTCGGGCCTAGCGGGGGCATACGAGCAGTACTTC	CASSYSGLAGAYEQYF
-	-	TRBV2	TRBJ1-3	TGTGCCAGCACCAAGGACGGGGGGCAGGCTGGAAACACCATATATTTT	CASTKDGGQAGNTIYF
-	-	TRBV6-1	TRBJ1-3	TGTGCCAGCAGTGACGGGGTAGAAGGGGACACCATATATTTT	CASSDGVEGDTIYF
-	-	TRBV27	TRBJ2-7	TGTGCCAGCAGTTTAGTTAGTTCCCGGGCCTACGAGCAGTACTTC	CASSLVSSRAYEQYF
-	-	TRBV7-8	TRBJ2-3	TGTGCCAGCAGCTTAGGGACAACTGATACGCAGTATTTT	CASSLGTTDTQYF
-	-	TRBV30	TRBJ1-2	TGTGCCTGGAGTGTACCGGGGCGCGTGGTGGGCTACACCTTC	CAWSVPGRVVGYTF
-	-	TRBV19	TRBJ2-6	TGTGCCAGTGTGGGGGGTGGTCGTAGGGCCAACGTCCTGACTTTC	CASVGGGRRANVLTF
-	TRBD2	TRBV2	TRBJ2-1	TGTGCCATCGTCGCAGCGGGAGGGGTTGGTGAGCAGTTCTTC	CAIVAAGGVGEQFF
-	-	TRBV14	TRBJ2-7	TGTGCCAGCAGCCAAGAGCCCGGGACACTCTCCTACGAGCAGTACTTC	CASSQEPGTLSYEQYF
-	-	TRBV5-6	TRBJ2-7	TGTGCCAGCAGCTGGGGTCCAAAAGATTCGGGGGTGGACTTC	CASSWGPKDSGVDF
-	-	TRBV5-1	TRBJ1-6	TGCGCCAGCAGCTTGGTGGTGGGGGGCAATTCACCCCTCCACTTT	CASSLVVGGNSPLHF
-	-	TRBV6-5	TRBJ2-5	TGTGCCAGCAGTCCAACCTGGCGCCTTCAAGAGACCCAGTACTTC	CASSPTWRLQETQYF
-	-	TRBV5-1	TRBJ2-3	TGCGCCAGCAGCTCCAGACAGCCAGATACGCAGTATTTT	CASSSRQPDTQYF
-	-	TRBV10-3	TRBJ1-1	TGTGCCATCAGTGGTAGAACCGAGGTTCAGGGAACTGAAGCTTTCTTT	CAISGRTEVQGTEAFF
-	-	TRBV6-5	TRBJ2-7	TGTGCCAGCAGTCGGACTATTCAGGCCTACGAGCAGTACTTC	CASSRTIQAYEQYF
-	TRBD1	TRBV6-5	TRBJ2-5	TGTGCCAGCAGTTACTTTGTTGGGACAGGGGAGACCCAGTACTTC	CASSYFVGTGETQYF
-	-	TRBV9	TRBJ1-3	TGTGCCAGCAGCGTAGCTCCTGGGACTTCTGGAAACACCATATATTTT	CASSVAPGTSGNTIYF
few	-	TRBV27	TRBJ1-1	TGTGCCAGCAGTCCCCTCGGAGGTTACACTGAAGCTTTCTTT	CASSPLGGYTEAFF
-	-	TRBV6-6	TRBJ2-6	TGTGCCAGCAGGTCGACTGGTGGGGCCAACGTCCTGACTTTC	CASRSTGGANVLTF
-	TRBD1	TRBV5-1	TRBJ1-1	TGCGCCAGCAGCCGGATTTACCGCGGGACAGAAGCTTTGTTTTCGAACACTGAAGCTTTCTTT	CASSRIYRGTEALFSNTEAFF
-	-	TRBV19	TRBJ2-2	TGTGCCAGTAGTATAGATACAGGGCGAGTAACCGGGGAGCTGTTTTTT	CASSIDTGRVTGELFF
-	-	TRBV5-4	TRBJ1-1	TGTGCCAGCAGGCAGGGGAGGAGGGACACTGAAGCTTTCTTT	CASRQGRRDTEAFF
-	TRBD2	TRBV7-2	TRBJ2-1	TGTGCCAGCAGCTTTAGGACTAGCGGGAGCAGTGAGCAGTTCTTC	CASSFRTSGSSEQFF
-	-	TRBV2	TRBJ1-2	TGTGCCAGCAGTGGAGAGGTAGTCTATGGCTACACCTTC	CASSGEVVYGYTF
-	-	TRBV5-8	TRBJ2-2	TGTGCCAGCAGCTTGGATTTGTTTAGCGGGGAGCTGTTTTTT	CASSLDLFSGELFF
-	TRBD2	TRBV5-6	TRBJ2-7	TGTGCCAGCAGCTTCCCCGCCGTTAGCGGGAGGTTATTCCACGAGCAGTACTTC	CASSFPAVSGRLFHEQYF
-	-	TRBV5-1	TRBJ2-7	TGCGCCAGCAGCTATACCGGACGGTACCAGGGATCCGAGCAGTACTTC	CASSYTGRYQGSEQYF
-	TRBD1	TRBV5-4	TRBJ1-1	TGTGCCAGCAGTTCCTTGGGACAGGTGAACACTGAAGCTTTCTTT	CASSSLGQVNTEAFF
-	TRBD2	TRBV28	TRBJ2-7	TGTGCCAGCAGTTCCGCGGGGGGCACCTTTTCCTACGAGCAGTACTTC	CASSSAGGTFSYEQYF
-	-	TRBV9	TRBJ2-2	TGTGCCAGCAGCGCTGCGTGGGCGCCCGGGGAGCTGTTTTTT	CASSAAWAPGELFF
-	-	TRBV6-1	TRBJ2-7	TGTGCCAGCAGTCGAGAGAGAGACTCCTACGAGCAGTACTTC	CASSRERDSYEQYF
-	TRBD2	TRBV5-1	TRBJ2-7	TGCGCCAGCAGCTTTGGACTAGCGGGAAAGGTAGAGCAGTACTTC	CASSFGLAGKVEQYF
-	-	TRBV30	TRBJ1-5	TGTGCCTGGAGTGTTGGGACCGAACAGGGTTGGAATCGCAATCAGCCCCAGCATTTT	CAWSVGTEQGWNRNQPQHF
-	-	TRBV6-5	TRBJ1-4	TGTGCCAGCAGTTACCGCGGGAAGGATAATGAAAAACTGTTTTTT	CASSYRGKDNEKLFF